This TCR beta chain emerged from a study of CD8+ T cells in alopecia areata. Overall study: Tofacitinib was given for 6 to 18 months, then stopped for 6 months.

The treatment is: oral pan-JAK inhibitor, 5-10 mg twice daily. The CDR3 totals 13 residues. Germline values: CDR1 LNHDA, CDR2 SQIVND (reference sequence). Trimming shortened V by 3 bases and J by 0 bases, and 6 bases separated the two germline ends. Study conclusions and caveats: The study found higher clonality in lesional than normal scalp, especially in alopecia totalis/universalis. Scalp data also include sequences from resident alphabeta T cells of normal skin.

Comment on this clone: As yet, its antigen is unknown.

RNA, once extracted, was reverse transcribed into cDNA for use as the sequencing template. TCRdb's table, derived via immunoSEQ multiplex PCR, lists solely in-frame clones and lacks some. The sample records 150,000 or so clones, roughly nine tenths being singletons. The V gene is TRBV19, the J gene TRBJ2-7; D call uncertain. The starting material was CD8+ T cells sorted from blood, obtained at week 4, from a patient treated with tofacitinib. The TCR comes from a human donor with alopecia areata. This chain's CDR3 is CASSIEDSYEQYF. In DNA form, the CDR3 reads TGTGCCAGTAGTATCGAGGACTCCTACGAGCAGTACTTC.